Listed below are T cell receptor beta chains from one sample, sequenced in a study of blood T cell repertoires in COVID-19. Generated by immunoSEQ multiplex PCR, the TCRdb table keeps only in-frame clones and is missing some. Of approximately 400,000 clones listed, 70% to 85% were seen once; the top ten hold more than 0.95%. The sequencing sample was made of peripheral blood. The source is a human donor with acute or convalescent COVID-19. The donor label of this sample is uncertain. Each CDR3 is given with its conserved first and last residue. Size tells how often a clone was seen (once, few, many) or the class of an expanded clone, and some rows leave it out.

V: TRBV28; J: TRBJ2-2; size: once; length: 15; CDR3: CASSSTGAPPGELFF
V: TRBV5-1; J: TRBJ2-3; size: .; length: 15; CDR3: CASSLTSGSTDTQYF
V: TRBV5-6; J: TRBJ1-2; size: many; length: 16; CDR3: CASSLDKGIINYGYTF
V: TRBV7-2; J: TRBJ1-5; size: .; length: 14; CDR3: CASSLSQGVGPQHF
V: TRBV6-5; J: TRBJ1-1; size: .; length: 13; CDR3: CASSFPDSAGAFF
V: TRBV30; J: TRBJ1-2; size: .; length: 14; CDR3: CAWSGGGTNYGYTF
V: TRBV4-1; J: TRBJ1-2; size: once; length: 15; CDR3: CASSQDPGQNYGYTF
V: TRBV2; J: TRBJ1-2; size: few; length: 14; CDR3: CASRDNVFFYGYTF
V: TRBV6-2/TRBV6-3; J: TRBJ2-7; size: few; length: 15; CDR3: CASSPLRTSVYEQYF
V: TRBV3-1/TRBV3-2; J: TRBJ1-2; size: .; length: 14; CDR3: CASSQADRGDGYTF
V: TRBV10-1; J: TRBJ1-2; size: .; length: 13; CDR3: CASSSGQGNGYTF
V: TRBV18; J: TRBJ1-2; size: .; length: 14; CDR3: CASSPELGGYGYTF
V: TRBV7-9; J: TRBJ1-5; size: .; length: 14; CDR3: CASSEGGGNQPQHF
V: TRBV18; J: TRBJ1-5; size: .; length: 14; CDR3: CASSSRGGNQPQHF
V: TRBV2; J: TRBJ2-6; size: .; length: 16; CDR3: CASYQRYYSGANVLTF
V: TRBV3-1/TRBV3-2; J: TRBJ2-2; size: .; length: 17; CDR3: CASSQDLGLGGTGELFF
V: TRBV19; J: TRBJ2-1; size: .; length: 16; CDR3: CASSRGTGGSYNEQFF
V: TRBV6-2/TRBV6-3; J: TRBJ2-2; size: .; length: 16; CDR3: CASSYSPFGVSGELFF
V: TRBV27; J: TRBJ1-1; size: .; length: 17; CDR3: CASSPTGQGKAGTEAFF
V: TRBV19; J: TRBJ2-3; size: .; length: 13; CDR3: CASRSDRTDTQYF
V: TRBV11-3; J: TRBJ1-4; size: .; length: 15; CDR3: CASSLAGGDSEKLFF
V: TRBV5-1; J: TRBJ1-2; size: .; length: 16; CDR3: CASSLFSGNVGYGYTF
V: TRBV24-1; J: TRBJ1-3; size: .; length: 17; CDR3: CATSDFGRVSSGNTIYF
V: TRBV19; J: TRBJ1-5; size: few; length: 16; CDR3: CASSTTGTYSNQPQHF
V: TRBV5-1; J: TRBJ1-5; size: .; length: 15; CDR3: CASSPAAGGNQPQHF
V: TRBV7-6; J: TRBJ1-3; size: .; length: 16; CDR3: CASSLTLRQGGNTIYF
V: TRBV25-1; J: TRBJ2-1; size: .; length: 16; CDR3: CASSLKGQGAGNEQFF
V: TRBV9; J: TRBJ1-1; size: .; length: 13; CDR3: CASSEGDGTEAFF
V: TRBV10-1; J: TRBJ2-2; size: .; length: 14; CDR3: CASTQGVNTGELFF
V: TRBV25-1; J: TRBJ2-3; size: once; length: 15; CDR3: CASSESTVNTDTQYF
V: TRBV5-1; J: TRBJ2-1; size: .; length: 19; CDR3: CASSSKLGLAGAPYNEQFF
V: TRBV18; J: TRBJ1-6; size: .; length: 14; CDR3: CASSRDRYNSPLHF
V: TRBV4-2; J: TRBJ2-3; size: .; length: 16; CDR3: CASSQEGTGGSDTQYF
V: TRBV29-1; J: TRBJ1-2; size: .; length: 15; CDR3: CSVEDRNSGWDGYTF
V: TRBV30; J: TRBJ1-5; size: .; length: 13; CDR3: CAWSEQDNQPQHF
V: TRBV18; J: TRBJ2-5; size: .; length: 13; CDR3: CASSLGQQETQYF
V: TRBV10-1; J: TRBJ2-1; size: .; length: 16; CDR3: CASTREPGQGRNEQFF
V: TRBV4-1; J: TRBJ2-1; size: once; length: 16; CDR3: CASSQDLAGAWGEQFF
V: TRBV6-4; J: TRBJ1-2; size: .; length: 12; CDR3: CARAGEVAGYTF
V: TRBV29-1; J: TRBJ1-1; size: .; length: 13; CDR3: CSVERAENTEAFF
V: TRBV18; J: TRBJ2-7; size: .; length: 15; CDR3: CASSGARDRMGEQYF
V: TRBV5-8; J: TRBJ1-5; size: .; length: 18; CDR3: CASSSAKTGASSNQPQHF
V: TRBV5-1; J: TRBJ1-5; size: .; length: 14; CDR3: CASSLSGQGQPQHF
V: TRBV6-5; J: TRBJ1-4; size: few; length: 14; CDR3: CASSRSGVNEKLFF
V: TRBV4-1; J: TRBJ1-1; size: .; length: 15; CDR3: CASSQDPRGYTEAFF
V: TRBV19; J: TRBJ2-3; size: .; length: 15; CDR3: CASSIFRGSTDTQYF
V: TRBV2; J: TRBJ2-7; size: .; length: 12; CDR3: CASSDLVREQYF
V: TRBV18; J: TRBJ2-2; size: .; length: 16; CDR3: CASSPNFRSGTGELFF
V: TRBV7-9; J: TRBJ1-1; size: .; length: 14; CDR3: CAVTGSRMNTEAFF
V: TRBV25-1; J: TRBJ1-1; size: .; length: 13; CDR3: CASSDPGRVRAFF
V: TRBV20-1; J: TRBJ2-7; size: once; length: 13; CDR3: CSASGQPVGEQYF
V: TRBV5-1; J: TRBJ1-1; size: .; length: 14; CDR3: CASSEQGVYTEAFF